This paragraph covers one T cell receptor (beta chain) sequence. Its antigen is unidentified. This entry belongs to a study of CD8+ T cells in alopecia areata. Study-level points and caveats: Tissue-resident alphabeta T cells belonging to normal skin likewise get sequenced within scalp specimens.

This CDR3 comprises 15 residues. Germline V gene lookup returns CDR1 SGHDT and CDR2 YYEEEE. J gave up 4 bases and V 4 bases, and 9 bases lay outside the gene matches. cDNA prepared by RNA extraction and subsequent reverse transcription served as the template for sequencing. Clones were sequenced by immunoSEQ multiplex PCR, and TCRdb holds only the in-frame ones, with some missing. The sample lists more than 200,000 clones; under 70% were seen once. The origin of this receptor is a human donor with alopecia areata. The chain links TRBV5-6 to TRBJ2-5; 8 bases map to TRBD1. The sample was CD4+ T cells sorted from blood, taken at week 0. The CDR3 coding sequence is TGTGCCAGCAGCCGAGCAGGACAGGGAGGAGAGACCCAGTACTTC. This codes for CASSRAGQGGETQYF.